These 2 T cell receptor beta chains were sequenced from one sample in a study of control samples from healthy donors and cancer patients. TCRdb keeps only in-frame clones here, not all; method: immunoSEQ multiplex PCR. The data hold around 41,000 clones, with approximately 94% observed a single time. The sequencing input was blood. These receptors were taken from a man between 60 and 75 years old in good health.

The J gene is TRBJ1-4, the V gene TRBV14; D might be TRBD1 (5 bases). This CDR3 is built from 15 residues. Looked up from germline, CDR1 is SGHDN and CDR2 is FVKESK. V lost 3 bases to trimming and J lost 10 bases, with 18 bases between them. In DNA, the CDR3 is TGTGCCAGCAGCCATGAGGGGCGGAAGACGAGAAAACTGTTTTTT. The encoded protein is CASSHEGRKTRKLFF.

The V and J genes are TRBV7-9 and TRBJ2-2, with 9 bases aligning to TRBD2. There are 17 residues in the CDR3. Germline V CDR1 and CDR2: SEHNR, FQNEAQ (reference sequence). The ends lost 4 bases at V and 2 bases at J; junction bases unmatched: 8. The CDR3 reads CASSSRGSGGNTGELFF. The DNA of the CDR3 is TGTGCCAGCAGCTCCCGGGGTAGCGGGGGCAACACCGGGGAGCTGTTTTTT.